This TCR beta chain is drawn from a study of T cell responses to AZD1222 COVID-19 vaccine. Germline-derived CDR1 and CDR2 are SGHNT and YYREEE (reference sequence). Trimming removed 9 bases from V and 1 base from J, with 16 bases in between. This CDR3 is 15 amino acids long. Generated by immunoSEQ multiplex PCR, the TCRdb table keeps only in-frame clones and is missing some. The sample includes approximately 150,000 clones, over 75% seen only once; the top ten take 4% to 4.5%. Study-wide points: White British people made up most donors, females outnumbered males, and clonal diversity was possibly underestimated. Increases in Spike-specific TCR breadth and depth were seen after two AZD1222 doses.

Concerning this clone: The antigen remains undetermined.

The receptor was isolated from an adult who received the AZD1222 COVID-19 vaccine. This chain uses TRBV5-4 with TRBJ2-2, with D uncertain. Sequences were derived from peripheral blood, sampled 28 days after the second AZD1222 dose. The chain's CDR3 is CAINSREWNTGELFF. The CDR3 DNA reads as TGTGCCATTAACTCTAGGGAATGGAACACCGGGGAGCTGTTTTTT.